One and the same sample provided the 9 T cell receptor beta chains below, sequenced in a study of CD8 T cells in Susac syndrome. After extraction with the RNeasy kit, about 0.5 to 1 ug of the RNA was reverse transcribed using random hexamers. TCRdb called the immunoSEQ multiplex PCR reads again in MiXCR, with one record for every CDR3 protein. The sample consists of about 200,000 distinct CDR3 sequences, around 90% of them appearing once. Input material: CD4+ T cells from PBMCs. Receptors originate from a human donor with Susac syndrome.

This clonotype was seen once. This chain's CDR3 is CASRGQLNTEAFF. The CDR3 coding sequence is TGTGCCAGCAGGGGACAGCTGAACACTGAAGCTTTCTTT. The chain couples TRBV25-1 to TRBJ1-1, with 7 positions matching TRBD1. The J segment lost 0 bases and the V segment lost 6 bases, leaving 1 base of the junction unmatched. The CDR3 sequence is 13 residues long. Germline V gives CDR1 MGHDK, CDR2 SYGVNS.

The V and J genes are TRBV5-1 and TRBJ2-1; TRBD2 matches 7 bases. Trimming removed 1 base from V and 6 bases from J; junction bases left unmatched: 10. Germline V CDR1 and CDR2: SGHRS, YFSETQ. The CDR3 has 16 residues. DNA of the CDR3: TGCGCCAGCAGCTTGTACGCGGGAGCGTCATTCAATGAGCAGTTCTTC. It codes for CASSLYAGASFNEQFF. Complete variable domain (other parts from reference TRBV5-1 and TRBJ2-1): KAGVTQTPRYLIKTRGQQVTLSCSPISGHRSVSWYQQTPGQGLQFLFEYFSETQRNKGNFPGRFSGRQFSNSRSEMNVSTLELGDSALYLCASSLYAGASFNEQFFGPGTRLTVL.

This chain links TRBV11-1 with TRBJ2-5; TRBD2 matches at 11 bases. CDR1 is SGHAT, CDR2 FQDESV, per germline (reference sequence). This CDR3 has 19 residues. Unmatched junction bases numbered 17, after V lost 4 bases and J lost 4 bases. CDR3 sequence: CASSSSPGTSGLRAETQYF. CDR3 bases: TGTGCCAGCAGCTCCTCCCCCGGGACTAGCGGACTGCGGGCAGAGACCCAGTACTTC.

CDR3 DNA sequence: TGTGCCAGCAGTTGGGGGACAGCTTCGAACACCGGGGAGCTGTTTTTT. Its protein is CASSWGTASNTGELFF. This chain links TRBV6-5 with TRBJ2-2; 7 bases agree with TRBD1. V was clipped by 4 bases and J by 0 bases; unmatched bases: 5. Germline lookup yields CDR1 MNHEY and CDR2 SVGAGI. The CDR3 consists of 16 residues.

The chain uses TRBV18 and TRBJ1-1; 9 positions agree with TRBD1. Trimming removed 3 bases from V and 3 bases from J; junction bases left unmatched: 5. CDR1 and CDR2 (germline): KGHSH, LQKENI. This CDR3 contains 15 residues. The CDR3 loop is CASSPSRDRDTEAFF. CDR3 nucleotide sequence: TGTGCCAGCTCACCGTCCCGGGACAGGGACACTGAAGCTTTCTTT. Supplemented by reference TRBV18 and TRBJ1-1, the full variable domain reads NAGVMQNPRHLVRRRGQEARLRCSPMKGHSHVYWYRQLPEEGLKFMVYLQKENIIDESGMPKERFSAEFPKEGPSILRIQQVVRGDSAAYFCASSPSRDRDTEAFFGQGTRLTVV.

The chain couples TRBV4-1 to TRBJ1-6; weak D call: TRBD1 (5 bases). V was shortened by 3 bases and J by 1 base, with 10 bases between the two germline ends. The V gene's germline CDR1 is MGHRA and CDR2 YSYEKL. The CDR3 totals 16 residues. The DNA for the CDR3 is TGCGCCAGCAGCCACCAGACAGCATCCTATAATTCACCCCTCCACTTT. Translating it yields CASSHQTASYNSPLHF.

The chain combines TRBV4-1 with TRBJ1-5; no reliable D call. CDR3 length: 18 amino acids. The V and J ends lost 6 bases and 2 bases respectively, with 23 bases between them. Germline V lookup: CDR1 MGHRA, CDR2 YSYEKL. CDR3 DNA: TGCGCCAGCAGGCCGCACCCGGTGCAACCTGGGGGCAATCAGCCCCAGCATTTT. It specifies CASRPHPVQPGGNQPQHF.

V is TRBV10-2 and J is TRBJ2-5; 8 positions match TRBD1. V was pared by 4 bases and J by 2 bases, with 3 bases of the junction left unmatched. This CDR3 is 14 amino acids long. The germline V gene encodes CDR1 WSHSY and CDR2 SAAADI. The CDR3 DNA sequence: TGCGCCAGCAGTGCCGACAGGGGTCAAGAGACCCAGTACTTC. The encoded protein is CASSADRGQETQYF.

The V gene is TRBV9, the J gene TRBJ2-1, with D possibly TRBD1 on 5 matching bases. Germline CDR1 reads SGDLS; CDR2 reads YYNGEE. Trimming took 0 bases from V and 5 from J, leaving 9 bases between them. This CDR3 spans 14 amino acids. The DNA for the CDR3 is TGTGCCAGCAGCGTAGGGGGCTCGAACAATGAGCAGTTCTTC. Amino acid sequence: CASSVGGSNNEQFF.